Below, one TCR beta chain is given with its context. No antigen is known for it. At one of its ends the junction is not consistent with the germline gene, which may arise from a read error. These data come from a study of blood T cells in healthy people across ages. Sample-barcoded 5' priming and a J-beta primer mix drove a second PCR of roughly 6 to 12 cycles. TCRdb re-called the 5' RACE reads through MiXCR, storing one row per CDR3 protein. The repertoire holds some 1.5 million distinct CDR3 sequences, with 28% as singletons. Per germline, CDR1 SGHDN and CDR2 FVKESK. CDR3 size: 13 residues. General study findings and limits: In long-lived donors, naive CD4+ cell counts and diversity exceeded those of aged donors.

Those donating, healthy Caucasian individuals from Russia, were aged 6 to 90. The rearrangement joins TRBV14 to TRBJ1-1; 8 bases map to TRBD1. The sample comprised blood. The sequence was collected from a woman aged 25 to 39 in good health. This CDR3 is CAGRQTGVVEAFF. DNA of the CDR3: TGTGCCGGCAGGCAGACAGGGGTCGTTGAAGCTTTCTTT.